This T cell receptor beta chain derives from a study of OX40 agonist ivuxolimab in advanced cancers. For the study at large: Patients in the trial were receiving intravenous ivuxolimab every 2 weeks, at doses of 0.01 to 10 mg/kg.

Generated by immunoSEQ multiplex PCR, the TCRdb table keeps only in-frame clones and is missing some. This repertoire shows over 80,000 clones, 84% found once; its top ten account for less than 6%. CDR1 is SGDLS, CDR2 YYNGEE, per germline. CDR3 length: 17 residues. Unmatched junction bases numbered 7, after V lost 1 base and J lost 0 bases. This TCR was sampled from an adult with an advanced solid tumor such as melanoma, head and neck, liver or kidney cancer. The specimen was CD4+ or CD8+ T cells sorted from blood, collected in a trial of the OX40 agonist ivuxolimab. The V call is TRBV9, the J call TRBJ2-3; TRBD2 agrees at 8 bases. The CDR3 loop is CASSVKASGGSTDTQYF. In DNA form, the CDR3 reads TGTGCCAGCAGCGTAAAGGCAAGCGGGGGAAGCACAGATACGCAGTATTTT.